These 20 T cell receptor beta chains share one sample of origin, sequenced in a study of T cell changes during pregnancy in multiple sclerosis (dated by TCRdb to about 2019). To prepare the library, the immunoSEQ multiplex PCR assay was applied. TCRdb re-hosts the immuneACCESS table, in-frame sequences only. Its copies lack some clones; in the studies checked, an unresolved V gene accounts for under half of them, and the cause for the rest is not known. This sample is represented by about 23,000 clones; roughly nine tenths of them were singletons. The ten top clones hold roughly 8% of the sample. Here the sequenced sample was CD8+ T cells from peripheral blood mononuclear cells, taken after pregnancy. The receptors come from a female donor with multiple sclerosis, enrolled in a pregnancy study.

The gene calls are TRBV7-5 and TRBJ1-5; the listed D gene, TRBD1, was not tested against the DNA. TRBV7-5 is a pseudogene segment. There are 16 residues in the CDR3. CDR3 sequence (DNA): TGTGCCAGAACCCCAACAGGGGCTTATAGCAATCAGCCCCAGCATTTT. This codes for CARTPTGAYSNQPQHF.

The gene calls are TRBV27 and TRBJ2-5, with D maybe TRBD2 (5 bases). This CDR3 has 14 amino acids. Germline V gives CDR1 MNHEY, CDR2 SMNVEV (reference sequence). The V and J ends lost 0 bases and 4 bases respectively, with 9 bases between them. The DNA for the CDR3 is TGTGCCAGCAGTTTATCTTCGGACTTAGAGACCCAGTACTTC. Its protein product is CASSLSSDLETQYF.

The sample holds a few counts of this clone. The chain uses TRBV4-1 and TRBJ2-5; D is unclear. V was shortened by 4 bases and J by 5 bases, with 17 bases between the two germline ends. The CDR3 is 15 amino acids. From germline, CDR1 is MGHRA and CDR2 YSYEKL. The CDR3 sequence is CASSPFGQEEETQYF. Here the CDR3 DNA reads TGCGCCAGCAGCCCGTTCGGCCAGGAAGAGGAGACCCAGTACTTC.

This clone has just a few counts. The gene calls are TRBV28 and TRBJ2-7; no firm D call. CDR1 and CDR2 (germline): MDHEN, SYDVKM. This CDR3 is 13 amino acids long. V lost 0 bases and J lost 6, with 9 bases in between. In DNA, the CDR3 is TGTGCCAGCAGTTTATGGTTGAGGAGCGAGCAGTACTTC. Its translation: CASSLWLRSEQYF.

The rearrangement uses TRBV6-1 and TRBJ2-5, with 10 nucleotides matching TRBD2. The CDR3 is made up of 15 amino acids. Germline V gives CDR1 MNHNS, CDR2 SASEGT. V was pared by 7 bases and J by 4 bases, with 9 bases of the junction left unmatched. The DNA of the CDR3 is TGTGCCAGCACGCCTAGCGGGAGCTGGGGAGAGACCCAGTACTTC. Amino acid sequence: CASTPSGSWGETQYF.

This chain's CDR3 is CASSSGLAGDNEQFF. CDR3 nucleotides: TGTGCCAGCAGCTCAGGACTAGCGGGAGACAATGAGCAGTTCTTC. The chain uses TRBV5-6 and TRBJ2-1; 13 bases align to TRBD2. The germline CDR1 and CDR2 sequences are SGHDT and YYEEEE. This CDR3 is 15 amino acids long. Losses at the gene ends were 3 bases for V and 5 bases for J; bases not matched to a gene: 2.

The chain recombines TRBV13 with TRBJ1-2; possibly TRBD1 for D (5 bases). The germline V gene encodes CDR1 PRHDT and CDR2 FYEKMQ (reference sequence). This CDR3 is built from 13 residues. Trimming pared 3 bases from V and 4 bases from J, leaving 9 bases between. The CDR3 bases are TGTGCCAGCAGCTTGCAGGGCCTCTATGGCTACACCTTC. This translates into CASSLQGLYGYTF. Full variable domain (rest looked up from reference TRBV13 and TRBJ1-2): AAGVIQSPRHLIKEKRETATLKCYPIPRHDTVYWYQQGPGQDPQFLISFYEKMQSDKGSIPDRFSAQQFSDYHSELNMSSLELGDSALYFCASSLQGLYGYTFGSGTRLTVV.

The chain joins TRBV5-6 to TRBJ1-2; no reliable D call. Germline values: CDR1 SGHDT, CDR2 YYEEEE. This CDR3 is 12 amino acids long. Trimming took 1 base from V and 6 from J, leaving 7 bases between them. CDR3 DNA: TGTGCCAGCAGCTTGACCCCTAATGGCTACACCTTC. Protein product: CASSLTPNGYTF.

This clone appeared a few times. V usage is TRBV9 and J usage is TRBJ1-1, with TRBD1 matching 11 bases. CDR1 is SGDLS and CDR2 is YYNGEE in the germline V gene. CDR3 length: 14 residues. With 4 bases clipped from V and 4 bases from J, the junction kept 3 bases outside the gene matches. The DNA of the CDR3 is TGTGCCAGCAGCCCCGGGACAGGGGGCACTGAAGCTTTCTTT. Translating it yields CASSPGTGGTEAFF.

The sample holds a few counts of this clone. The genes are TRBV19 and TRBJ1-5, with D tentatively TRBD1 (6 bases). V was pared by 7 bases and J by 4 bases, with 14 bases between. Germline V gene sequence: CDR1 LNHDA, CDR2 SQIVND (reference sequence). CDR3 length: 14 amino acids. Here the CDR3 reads CASMGGRGNQPQHF. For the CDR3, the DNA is TGTGCCAGTATGGGGGGGAGGGGGAATCAGCCCCAGCATTTT. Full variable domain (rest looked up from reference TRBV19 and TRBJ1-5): DGGITQSPKYLFRKEGQNVTLSCEQNLNHDAMYWYRQDPGQGLRLIYYSQIVNDFQKGDIAEGYSVSREKKESFPLTVTSAQKNPTAFYLCASMGGRGNQPQHFGDGTRLSIL.

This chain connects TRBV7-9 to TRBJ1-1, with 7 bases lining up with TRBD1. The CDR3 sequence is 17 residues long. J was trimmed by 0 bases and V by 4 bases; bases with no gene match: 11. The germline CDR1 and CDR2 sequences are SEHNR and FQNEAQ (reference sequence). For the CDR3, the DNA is TGTGCCAGCAGCTCCATGAAGGGGGCTTCGTTGAACACTGAAGCTTTCTTT. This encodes CASSSMKGASLNTEAFF. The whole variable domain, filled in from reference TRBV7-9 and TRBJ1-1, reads DTGVSQNPRHKITKRGQNVTFRCDPISEHNRLYWYRQTLGQGPEFLTYFQNEAQLEKSRLLSDRFSAERPKGSFSTLEIQRTEQGDSAMYLCASSSMKGASLNTEAFFGQGTRLTVV.

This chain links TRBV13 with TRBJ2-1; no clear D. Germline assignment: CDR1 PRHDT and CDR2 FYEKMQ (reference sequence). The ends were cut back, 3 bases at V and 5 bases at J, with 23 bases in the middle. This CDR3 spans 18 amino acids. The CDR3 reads CASSFHRLTKLTNNEQFF. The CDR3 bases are TGTGCCAGCAGCTTCCACCGCCTAACTAAATTAACCAACAATGAGCAGTTCTTC.

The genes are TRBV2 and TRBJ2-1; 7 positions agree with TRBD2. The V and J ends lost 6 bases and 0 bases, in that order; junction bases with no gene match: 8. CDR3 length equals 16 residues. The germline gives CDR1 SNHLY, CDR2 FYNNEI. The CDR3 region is CASRETGGSSYNEQFF. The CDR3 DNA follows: TGTGCCAGCAGGGAAACCGGGGGGAGCTCCTACAATGAGCAGTTCTTC.

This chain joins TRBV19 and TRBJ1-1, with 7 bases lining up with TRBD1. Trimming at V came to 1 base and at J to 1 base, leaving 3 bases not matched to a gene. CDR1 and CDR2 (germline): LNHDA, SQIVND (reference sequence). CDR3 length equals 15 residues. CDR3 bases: TGTGCCAGTAGTATAGGGGCAGGGGGGAACACTGAAGCTTTCTTT. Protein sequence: CASSIGAGGNTEAFF.

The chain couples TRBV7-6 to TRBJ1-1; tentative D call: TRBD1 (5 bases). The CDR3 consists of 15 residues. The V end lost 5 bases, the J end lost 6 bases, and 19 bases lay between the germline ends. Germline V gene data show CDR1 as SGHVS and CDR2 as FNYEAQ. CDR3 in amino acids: CASSPGPQGRSEAFF. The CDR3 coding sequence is TGTGCCAGCAGCCCAGGCCCGCAGGGTAGGTCTGAAGCTTTCTTT. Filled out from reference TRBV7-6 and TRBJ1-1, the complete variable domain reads GAGVSQSPRYKVTKRGQDVALRCDPISGHVSLYWYRQALGQGPEFLTYFNYEAQQDKSGLPNDRFSAERPEGSISTLTIQRTEQRDSAMYRCASSPGPQGRSEAFFGQGTRLTVV.

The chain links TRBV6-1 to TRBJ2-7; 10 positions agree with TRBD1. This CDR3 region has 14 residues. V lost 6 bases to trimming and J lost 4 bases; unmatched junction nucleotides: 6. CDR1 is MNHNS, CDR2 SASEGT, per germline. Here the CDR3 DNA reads TGTGCCAGCAGCTACGGGACAGGGGAGTACGAGCAGTACTTC. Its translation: CASSYGTGEYEQYF.

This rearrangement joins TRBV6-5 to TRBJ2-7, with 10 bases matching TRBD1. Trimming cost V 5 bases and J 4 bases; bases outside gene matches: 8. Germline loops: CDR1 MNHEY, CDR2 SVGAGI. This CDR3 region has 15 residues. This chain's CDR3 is CASSKSGTGVYEQYF. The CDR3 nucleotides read TGTGCCAGCAGTAAATCCGGGACAGGGGTGTACGAGCAGTACTTC.

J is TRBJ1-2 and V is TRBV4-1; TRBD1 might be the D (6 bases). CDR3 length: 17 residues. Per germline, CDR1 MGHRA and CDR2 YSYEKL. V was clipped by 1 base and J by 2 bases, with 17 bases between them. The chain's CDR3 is CASSQVHTGLPNYGYTF. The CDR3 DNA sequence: TGCGCCAGCAGCCAAGTGCACACAGGGCTCCCAAACTATGGCTACACCTTC.

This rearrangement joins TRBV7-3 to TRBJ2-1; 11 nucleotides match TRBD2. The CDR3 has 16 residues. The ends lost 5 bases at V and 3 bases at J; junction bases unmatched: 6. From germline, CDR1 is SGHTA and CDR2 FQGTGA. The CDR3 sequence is CASSPTSGISYNEQFF. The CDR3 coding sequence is TGTGCCAGCAGCCCGACTAGCGGGATTAGCTACAATGAGCAGTTCTTC. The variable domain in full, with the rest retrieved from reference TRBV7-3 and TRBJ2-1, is GAGVSQTPSNKVTEKGKYVELRCDPISGHTALYWYRQSLGQGPEFLIYFQGTGAADDSGLPNDRFFAVRPEGSVSTLKIQRTERGDSAVYLCASSPTSGISYNEQFFGPGTRLTVL.

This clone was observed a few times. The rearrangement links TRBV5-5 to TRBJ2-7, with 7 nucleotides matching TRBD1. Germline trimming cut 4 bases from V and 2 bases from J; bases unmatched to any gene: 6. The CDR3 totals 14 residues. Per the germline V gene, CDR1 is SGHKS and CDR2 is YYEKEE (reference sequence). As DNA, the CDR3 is TGTGCCAGCAGCACCCGGGACAGTCCCTACGAGCAGTACTTC. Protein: CASSTRDSPYEQYF.